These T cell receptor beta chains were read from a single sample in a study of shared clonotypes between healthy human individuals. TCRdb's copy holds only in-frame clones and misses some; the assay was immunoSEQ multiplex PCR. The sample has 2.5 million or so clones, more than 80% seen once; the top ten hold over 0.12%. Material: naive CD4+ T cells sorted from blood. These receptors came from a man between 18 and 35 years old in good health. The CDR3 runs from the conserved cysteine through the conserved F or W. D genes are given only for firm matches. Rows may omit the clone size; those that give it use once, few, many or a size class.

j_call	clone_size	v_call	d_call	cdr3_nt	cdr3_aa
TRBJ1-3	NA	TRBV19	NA	TGTGCCAGTAGTATCCTGGGAACATATGGAAACACCATATATTTT	CASSILGTYGNTIYF
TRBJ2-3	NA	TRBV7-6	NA	TGTGCCAGCAGCTTAGGACGGGGAACTAGCACAGATACGCAGTATTTT	CASSLGRGTSTDTQYF
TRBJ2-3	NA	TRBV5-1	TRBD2	TGCGCCAGCAGCTTGGAGGGACTAGCGGGGGGGCCGGGCACAGATACGCAGTATTTT	CASSLEGLAGGPGTDTQYF
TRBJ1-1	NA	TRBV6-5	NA	TGTGCCAGCAACAACGTAGGGGGGTTTGAAGCTTTCTTT	CASNNVGGFEAFF
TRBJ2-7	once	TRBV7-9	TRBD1	TGTGCCAGCAGCTTAATTGGACAGGGGGTCTACGAGCAGTACTTC	CASSLIGQGVYEQYF
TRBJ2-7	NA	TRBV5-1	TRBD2	TGCGCCAGCAGCTTTGGCCCAACTAGCGGATCCTACGAGCAGTACTTC	CASSFGPTSGSYEQYF
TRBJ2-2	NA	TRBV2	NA	TGTGCCAGCAGTACCCTCACCGGGGAGCTGTTTTTT	CASSTLTGELFF
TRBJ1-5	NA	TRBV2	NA	TGTGCCAGCAGTGAAGGTCAGCATAGCAATCAGCCCCAGCATTTT	CASSEGQHSNQPQHF
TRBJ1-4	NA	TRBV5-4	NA	TGTGCCAGCAGCTCCACAGGGATTGGTGAAAAACTGTTTTTT	CASSSTGIGEKLFF
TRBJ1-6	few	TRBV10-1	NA	TGCGCCAGCAGACGGGACGGTAATTCACCCCTCCACTTT	CASRRDGNSPLHF
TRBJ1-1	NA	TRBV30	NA	TGTGCCTGGACCCGGTCGGGATCCCTGAACACTGAAGCTTTCTTT	CAWTRSGSLNTEAFF
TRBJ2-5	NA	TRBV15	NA	TGTGCCACCAGCAGAGATCTATATGAGACCCAGTACTTC	CATSRDLYETQYF
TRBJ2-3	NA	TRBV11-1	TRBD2	TGTGCCAGCAGCTTAGACGGGGGGGACACAGATACGCAGTATTTT	CASSLDGGDTDTQYF
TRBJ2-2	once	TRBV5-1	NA	TGCGCCAGCAGCTTGGATCCCCCGGGGACGAACACCGGGGAGCTGTTTTTT	CASSLDPPGTNTGELFF
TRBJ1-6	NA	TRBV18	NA	TGTGCCAGCTCAAGTACGGTTTCTGATTCACCCCTCCACTTT	CASSSTVSDSPLHF
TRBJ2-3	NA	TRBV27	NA	TGTGCCAGCAGCCTGGGGTTGAATACGCAGTATTTT	CASSLGLNTQYF
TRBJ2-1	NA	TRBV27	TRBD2	TGTGCCAGCAGTTTAAGCGGGGGAGGGTATGAGCAGTTCTTC	CASSLSGGGYEQFF
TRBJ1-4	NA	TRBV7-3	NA	TGTGCCAGCAGCTTATCGGGGGGACCGACTAATGAAAAACTGTTTTTT	CASSLSGGPTNEKLFF
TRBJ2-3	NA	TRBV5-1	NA	TGCGCCAGCCTCGGGGTTTCCACAGATACGCAGTATTTT	CASLGVSTDTQYF
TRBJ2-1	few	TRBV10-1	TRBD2	TGCGCCAGCAGTGATTTTCCTAGCGGGAGTGACAATGAGCAGTTCTTC	CASSDFPSGSDNEQFF
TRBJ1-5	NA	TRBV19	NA	TGTGCCAGCCAGAGTGGTGGGACCGGCAATCAGCCCCAGCATTTT	CASQSGGTGNQPQHF
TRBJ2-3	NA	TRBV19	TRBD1	TGTGCCAGTAGTACACCGGGACAGGAGGACTTCCATACGCAGTATTTT	CASSTPGQEDFHTQYF
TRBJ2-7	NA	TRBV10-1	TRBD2	TGCGCCAGCAGTGATCCGGGAGGCGAGCAGTACTTC	CASSDPGGEQYF
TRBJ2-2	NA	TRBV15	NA	TGTGCCACCAGCAGAGATCACATCTCCCGTACCGGGGAGCTGTTTTTT	CATSRDHISRTGELFF
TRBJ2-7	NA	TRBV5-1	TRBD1	TGCGCCAGCAGGGAAGGGACAGGGGGCTCCTACGAGCAGTACTTC	CASREGTGGSYEQYF
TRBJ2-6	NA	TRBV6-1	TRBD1	TGTGCCAGCAGCGAAGGGGGCGCTTTGACTGGGGCCAACGTCCTGACTTTC	CASSEGGALTGANVLTF
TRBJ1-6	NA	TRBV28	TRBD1	TGTGCCAGCAGTACGGGGGGCCCGGGACAGCCCTTTTTCACCCTCCACTTT	CASSTGGPGQPFFTLHF
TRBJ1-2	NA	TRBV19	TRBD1	TGTGCCAGTACCGGGACAGGGCTCGTCGGCTACACCTTC	CASTGTGLVGYTF